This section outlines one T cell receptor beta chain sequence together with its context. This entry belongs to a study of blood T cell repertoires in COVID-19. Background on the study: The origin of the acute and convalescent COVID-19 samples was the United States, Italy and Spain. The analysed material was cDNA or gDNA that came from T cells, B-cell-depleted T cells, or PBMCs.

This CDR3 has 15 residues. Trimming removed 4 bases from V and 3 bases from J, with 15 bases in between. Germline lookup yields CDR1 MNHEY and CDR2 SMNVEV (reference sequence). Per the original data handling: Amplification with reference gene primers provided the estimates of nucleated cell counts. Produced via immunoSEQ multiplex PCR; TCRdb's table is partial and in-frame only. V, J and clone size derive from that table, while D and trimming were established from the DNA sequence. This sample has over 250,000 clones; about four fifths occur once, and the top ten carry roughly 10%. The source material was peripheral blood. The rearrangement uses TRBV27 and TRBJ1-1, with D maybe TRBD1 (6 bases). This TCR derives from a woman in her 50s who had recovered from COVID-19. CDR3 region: CASSSGAPVYTEAFF. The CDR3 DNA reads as TGTGCCAGCAGTTCAGGGGCGCCCGTCTACACTGAAGCTTTCTTT.